In its sample, the clone carrying this T cell receptor (beta chain) was seen once. Its specificity is unknown. The CDR3 is 13 residues long. Trimming removed 3 bases at V and 8 bases at J, with 11 bases between. Germline CDR1 and CDR2: KGHSH and LQKENI. The data stem from a study of T cell responses to AZD1222 COVID-19 vaccine. Sequencing was performed with immunoSEQ multiplex PCR; in TCRdb, only in-frame clones are kept and a portion is missing. Here the sample spans some 150,000 clones, 85% to 90% being singletons. Study-level results: Reportedly, close to half of spike-specific TCRs are directed against unmutated variant regions. It should be noted that donors were predominantly white British and more often female, and clonal diversity was possibly underestimated. Across spike, vaccine-associated CD4 TCRs were found, dominant at 160-218 and 743-854.

Source: peripheral blood, taken 28 days after the second AZD1222 dose. This sequence was found in an adult who received the AZD1222 COVID-19 vaccine. This chain uses TRBV18 with TRBJ2-1; perhaps D is TRBD1 or TRBD2 (5 bases each). The CDR3 DNA reads TGTGCCAGCTCACCGGGGGAGACATATGAGCAGTTCTTC. This codes for CASSPGETYEQFF. Looking up the rest from reference TRBV18 and TRBJ2-1 gives the full variable domain: NAGVMQNPRHLVRRRGQEARLRCSPMKGHSHVYWYRQLPEEGLKFMVYLQKENIIDESGMPKERFSAEFPKEGPSILRIQQVVRGDSAAYFCASSPGETYEQFFGPGTRLTVL.